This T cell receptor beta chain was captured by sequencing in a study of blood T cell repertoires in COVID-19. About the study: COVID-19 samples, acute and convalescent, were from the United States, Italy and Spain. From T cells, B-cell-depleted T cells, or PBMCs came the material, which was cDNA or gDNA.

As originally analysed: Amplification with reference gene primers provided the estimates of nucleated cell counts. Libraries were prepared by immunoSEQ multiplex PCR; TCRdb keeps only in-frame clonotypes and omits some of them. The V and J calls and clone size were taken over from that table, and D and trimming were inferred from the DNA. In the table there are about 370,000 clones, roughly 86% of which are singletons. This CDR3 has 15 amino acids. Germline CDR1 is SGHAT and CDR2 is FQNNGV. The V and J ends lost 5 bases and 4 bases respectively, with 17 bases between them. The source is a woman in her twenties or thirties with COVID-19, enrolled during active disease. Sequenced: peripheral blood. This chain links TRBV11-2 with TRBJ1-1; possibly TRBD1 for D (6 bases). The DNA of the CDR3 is TGTGCCAGCAGCCAGCCTTGGGGGCAGGGCACTGAAGCTTTCTTT. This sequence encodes CASSQPWGQGTEAFF.